The 13 T cell receptor beta chains below were found in one sample sequenced in a study of CD8 T cells in ankylosing spondylitis. Each CDR3 protein gets one entry after TCRdb re-called the 5' RACE reads with MiXCR. The sample carries about 220,000 distinct CDR3 sequences, more than 9% recorded once. The sequenced material came from blood, either unsorted or a sorted T cell fraction (not recorded which). Receptors originate from a male donor with ankylosing spondylitis or in good health (not recorded which).

The chain has TRBV12-3 or TRBV12-4 and TRBJ2-6, with no clear D. V was pared by 6 bases and J by 0 bases, with 9 bases between. The CDR3 contains 15 residues. CDR3 residues: CASSPRASGANVLTF. In DNA, the CDR3 is TGTGCCAGCAGCCCCAGAGCCTCTGGGGCCAACGTCCTGACTTTC.

This clonotype turned up a few times. V usage is TRBV24-1 and J usage is TRBJ2-3; maybe TRBD2 (6 bases). Germline-derived CDR1 and CDR2 are KGHDR and SFDVKD. Deletions cut 7 bases from V and 3 bases from J, with 13 bases between. CDR3 size: 14 residues. The CDR3 nucleotides read TGTGCCACCAGCCCCCCGCGGGGAACAGATACGCAGTATTTT. This codes for CATSPPRGTDTQYF.

The V and J genes are TRBV6-5 and TRBJ2-5; D not certain. The CDR3 has 15 residues. The germline V and J ends were trimmed by 4 bases and 1 base, with 13 bases remaining between them. Germline CDR1 is MNHEY and CDR2 is SVGAGI. CDR3 sequence (DNA): TGTGCCAGCAGTTCCCCGGCCTCGGTCCAAGAGACCCAGTACTTC. Its protein is CASSSPASVQETQYF.

There are many counts of this clonotype. The rearrangement uses TRBV13 and TRBJ2-6, with 8 positions matching TRBD2. CDR1 is PRHDT, CDR2 FYEKMQ, per germline (reference sequence). V shed 5 bases and J 0 bases; nucleotides not matched to a gene: 12. The CDR3 has 19 residues. CDR3 nucleotides: TGTGCCAGCAGCCCTACGGGTGCGGGGGGTCCCTCTGGGGCCAACGTCCTGACTTTC. Amino acid sequence: CASSPTGAGGPSGANVLTF.

This clonotype was found a few times. The rearrangement joins TRBV7-9 to TRBJ1-1; TRBD1 agrees at 11 bases. The CDR3 spans 17 residues. V dropped 1 base and J dropped 1; count of bases not matched to a gene: 5. Germline loops: CDR1 SEHNR, CDR2 FQNEAQ (reference sequence). The CDR3 sequence is CASSLGTGGARNTEAFF. The CDR3 DNA reads as TGTGCCAGCAGCTTAGGGACAGGGGGCGCGAGGAACACTGAAGCTTTCTTT.

This clonotype was observed at least ten times. This sequence joins TRBV5-1 and TRBJ2-3; TRBD1 matches 9 bases. After removal of 4 bases from V and 2 bases from J, the junction contained 17 bases not matched to a gene. Germline assignment: CDR1 SGHRS and CDR2 YFSETQ. The CDR3 is 19 residues long. The CDR3 is CASSPRPGQGRGPTDTQYF. In DNA form, the CDR3 reads TGCGCCAGCAGCCCCCGACCGGGACAGGGACGAGGGCCCACAGATACGCAGTATTTT.

A remark on this clonotype: Being one base from a much bigger clone, this may be a read error. This sequence joins TRBV28 and TRBJ2-7, with D perhaps TRBD1 (5 bases). The CDR3 extends over 13 amino acids. Germline V gene data show CDR1 as MDHEN and CDR2 as SYDVKM. CDR3 nucleotide sequence: TGTGCCTGCAGACAGCACAATTACTACGAGCAGTACTTC. Its translation: CACRQHNYYEQYF.

This clonotype was seen at least ten times. The V and J genes are TRBV20-1 and TRBJ2-3, with D possibly TRBD2 on 6 matching bases. There are 13 residues in the CDR3. CDR1 and CDR2 (germline): DFQATT, SNEGSKA (reference sequence). The ends were cut back, 5 bases at V and 8 bases at J, with 17 bases in the middle. The CDR3 spells CSASPNDGGTQYF. CDR3 in DNA: TGCAGTGCTTCTCCAAACGACGGGGGTACGCAGTATTTT.

In its sample, this clonotype was seen a few times. The chain is built from TRBV7-9 and TRBJ1-3; tentatively, D is TRBD1 (5 bases). Germline V gene data show CDR1 as SEHNR and CDR2 as FQNEAQ (reference sequence). Trimming removed 5 bases from V and 3 bases from J, with 20 bases in between. The CDR3 extends over 17 amino acids. The CDR3 nucleotides read TGTGCCAGCAGCGCGGTACCCAGGGAGTTCTTTGGAAACACCATATATTTT. Protein product: CASSAVPREFFGNTIYF.

In its sample, this clonotype was seen many times. DNA for the CDR3: TGTGCCAGCAGTGACCTGACAGGGGGCTTTGTGGAGACCCAGTACTTC. It translates to CASSDLTGGFVETQYF. The chain carries TRBV7-6 and TRBJ2-5, with 10 bases matching TRBD1. The CDR3 has 16 residues. V shed 6 bases and J 5 bases; nucleotides not matched to a gene: 12. Looked up from germline, CDR1 is SGHVS and CDR2 is FNYEAQ.

Points on this clonotype: The junction and the germline gene differ at one end; a read error may be behind it. This rearrangement joins TRBV5-4 to TRBJ1-2, with D perhaps matching TRBD1 (6 bases). Germline CDR1 and CDR2: SGHNT and YYREEE (reference sequence). This CDR3 has 16 amino acids. In nucleotides, the CDR3 is TGTGCCAGCAGCTTCCCCGGGGGCCCAGGTCTGGATGGCTGCACCTTC. Protein: CASSFPGGPGLDGCTF.

This clonotype was observed a handful of times. V usage is TRBV4-2 and J usage is TRBJ1-5, with no clear D. Germline assignment: CDR1 LGHNA and CDR2 YNFKEQ. The CDR3 spans 14 residues. V lost 0 bases to trimming and J lost 7 bases, with 10 bases between them. The CDR3 nucleotides are TGTGCCAGCAGCCAAGATTCTGGGAACCAGCCCCAGCATTTT. Its translation: CASSQDSGNQPQHF.

This clonotype was picked up many times. V gene TRBV7-9 combines with J gene TRBJ2-1; possible D gene TRBD2, 6 bases. Germline V gene sequence: CDR1 SEHNR, CDR2 FQNEAQ (reference sequence). Deletions cut 11 bases from V and 4 bases from J, with 18 bases between. This CDR3 has 14 amino acids. The CDR3 sequence is CAGDRYGRYNEQFF. CDR3 nucleotides: TGTGCCGGCGACCGGTACGGGAGATACAATGAGCAGTTCTTC. The whole variable domain, filled in from reference TRBV7-9 and TRBJ2-1, reads DTGVSQNPRHKITKRGQNVTFRCDPISEHNRLYWYRQTLGQGPEFLTYFQNEAQLEKSRLLSDRFSAERPKGSFSTLEIQRTEQGDSAMYLCAGDRYGRYNEQFFGPGTRLTVL.